This TCR beta chain was recorded in a study of CD8 T cells in ankylosing spondylitis. A quantitative 5'-RACE method, one with molecular barcodes, was used to make TCR beta libraries. TCRdb re-analysed the 5' RACE reads in MiXCR, keeping a single row per CDR3 protein. The table records about 140,000 distinct CDR3 sequences, approximately 7.3% of them present only once. This clonotype came up many times. Its matching antigen is unknown. CDR1 SQVTM and CDR2 ANQGSEA come from the germline V gene. V shed 2 bases and J shed 5 bases, with 6 bases lying between them. CDR3 length equals 11 residues. Study outcomes and limitations: What seemed typical of ankylosing spondylitis blood was a TCR beta motif built from about 8 highly homologous variants.

The sequenced sample was blood, either unsorted or a sorted T cell fraction (not recorded which). This receptor was obtained from a female donor with ankylosing spondylitis or in good health (not recorded which). V usage is TRBV29-1 and J usage is TRBJ1-1; D remains ambiguous. This CDR3 reads CSVEMGTEAFF. The CDR3 DNA sequence: TGCAGCGTTGAAATGGGGACTGAAGCTTTCTTT.